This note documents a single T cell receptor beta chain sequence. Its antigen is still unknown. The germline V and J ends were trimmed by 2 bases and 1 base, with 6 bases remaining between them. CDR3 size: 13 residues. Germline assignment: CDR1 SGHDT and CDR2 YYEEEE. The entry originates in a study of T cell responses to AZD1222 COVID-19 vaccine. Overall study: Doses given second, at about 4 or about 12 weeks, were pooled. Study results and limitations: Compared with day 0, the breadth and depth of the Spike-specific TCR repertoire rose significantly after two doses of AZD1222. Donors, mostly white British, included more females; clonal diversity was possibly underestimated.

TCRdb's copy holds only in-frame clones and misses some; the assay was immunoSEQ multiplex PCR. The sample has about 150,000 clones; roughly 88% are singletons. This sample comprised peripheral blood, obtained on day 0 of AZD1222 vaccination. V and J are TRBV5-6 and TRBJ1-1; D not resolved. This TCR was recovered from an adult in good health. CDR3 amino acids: CASSFSQNTEAFF. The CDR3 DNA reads TGTGCCAGCAGCTTCTCACAGAACACTGAAGCTTTCTTT.